These 14 T cell receptor beta chains share one sample of origin, sequenced in a study of identical twins. TCRdb recomputed calls from the 5' RACE reads with MiXCR, one row per CDR3 protein. This sample has 250,000 to 350,000 distinct CDR3 sequences, with under 9% found just once. The sample was also linked to a second study, of yellow fever vaccine responses in identical twins.

The material sequenced was memory (CD45RO+) T cells sorted from blood. Every receptor here comes from a woman under 30 in good health.

Regarding this clonotype: Given a much more abundant clone one base away, this may be a read error. The chain is built from TRBV15 and TRBJ2-1, with 9 bases identical to TRBD2. The germline V gene encodes CDR1 LNHNV and CDR2 YYDKDF (reference sequence). This CDR3 is built from 15 residues. The CDR3 region is CATSSRAGGYNGQFF. The CDR3 nucleotides are TGTGCCACCAGCTCGCGTGCGGGGGGGTACAATGGGCAGTTCTTC. The whole variable domain, filled in from reference TRBV15 and TRBJ2-1, reads DAMVIQNPRYQVTQFGKPVTLSCSQTLNHNVMYWYQQKSSQAPKLLFHYYDKDFNNEADTPDNFQSRRPNTSFCFLDIRSPGLGDTAMYLCATSSRAGGYNGQFFGPGTRLTVL.

This chain links TRBV24-1 with TRBJ2-1; TRBD2 matches at 9 bases. CDR1 KGHDR and CDR2 SFDVKD come from the germline V gene. Unmatched junction bases numbered 6, after V lost 0 bases and J lost 7 bases. This CDR3 region has 16 residues. In DNA, the CDR3 is TGTGCCACCAGTGATTTGGCTAGCGGGACGGGAAATGAGCAGTTCTTC. It translates to CATSDLASGTGNEQFF.

The rearrangement uses TRBV6-1 and TRBJ1-6; possible D gene TRBD1, 6 bases. V lost 6 bases to trimming and J lost 0 bases, with 12 bases between them. CDR1 and CDR2 from the germline V gene are MNHNS and SASEGT. CDR3 length equals 16 residues. In DNA, the CDR3 is TGTGCCAGCAGCCAGACAGGCCTCTCCTATAATTCACCCCTCCACTTT. This codes for CASSQTGLSYNSPLHF.

The chain uses TRBV10-3 and TRBJ2-2; D is perhaps TRBD1 (5 bases). The V end was cut by 8 bases, the J end by 0 bases, with 13 bases between. From germline, CDR1 is ENHRY and CDR2 SYGVKD. The CDR3 is made up of 15 amino acids. CDR3 in amino acids: CAIGSQGANTGELFF. Written as DNA, the CDR3 is TGTGCCATCGGTAGTCAGGGCGCGAACACCGGGGAGCTGTTTTTT.

In this sample, this clonotype turned up a few times. The rearrangement uses TRBV24-1 and TRBJ2-4; D unclear. The CDR3 consists of 14 residues. Germline-derived CDR1 and CDR2 are KGHDR and SFDVKD. Between the trimmed V and J ends, which lost 5 bases and 3 bases, there was a span of 10 bases. The chain's CDR3 is CATSVGSDKNIQYF. DNA for the CDR3: TGTGCCACCAGTGTCGGCAGCGACAAAAACATTCAGTACTTC.

This clonotype was counted only a few times. The V gene is TRBV5-1, the J gene TRBJ2-7; 8 positions agree with TRBD1. Germline loops: CDR1 SGHRS, CDR2 YFSETQ. The CDR3 is 15 amino acids. V shed 4 bases and J 2 bases; nucleotides not matched to a gene: 8. The CDR3 loop is CASSTGQGPAYEQYV. The CDR3 nucleotides read TGCGCCAGCAGCACCGGACAGGGTCCGGCCTACGAGCAGTACGTC.

The table lists this clonotype with a few counts. The chain couples TRBV3-1 to TRBJ1-2; tentative D call: TRBD1 (6 bases). V lost 3 bases to trimming and J lost 1 base, with 15 bases between them. CDR1 is LGHDT, CDR2 YNNKEL, per germline (reference sequence). This CDR3 is 16 amino acids long. DNA for the CDR3: TGTGCCAGCAGCCAGGACCAGGGGTGGGGTAACTATGGCTACACCTTC. Translation: CASSQDQGWGNYGYTF.

This clonotype was observed a handful of times. CDR3 sequence (DNA): TGTGCCAGCAGCTTACGGACGCGAGGCTACTCCTACAATGAGCAGTTCTTC. Translated: CASSLRTRGYSYNEQFF. The V call is TRBV11-2, the J call TRBJ2-1; D unclear. The CDR3 is 17 amino acids. Germline V lookup: CDR1 SGHAT, CDR2 FQNNGV. V was pared by 2 bases and J by 0 bases, with 14 bases between.

This clonotype was recorded many times. The rearrangement links TRBV5-1 to TRBJ2-1; D unclear. This CDR3 has 13 amino acids. V was shortened by 2 bases and J by 4 bases, with 7 bases between the two germline ends. The V gene's germline CDR1 is SGHRS and CDR2 YFSETQ. The CDR3: CASSLGLYNEQFF. In DNA, the CDR3 is TGCGCCAGCAGCTTAGGTCTGTACAATGAGCAGTTCTTC.

There are a few counts of this clonotype. The chain joins TRBV27 to TRBJ2-7; 8 nucleotides match TRBD1. The CDR3 totals 15 residues. From germline, CDR1 is MNHEY and CDR2 SMNVEV (reference sequence). The V gene end was trimmed by 6 bases and the J gene end by 2 bases; junction bases not matched to a gene: 9. CDR3 loop: CASSRAGTGAYEQYF. The CDR3 bases are TGTGCCAGCAGCAGAGCCGGGACAGGCGCCTACGAGCAGTACTTC.

The chain uses TRBV7-2 and TRBJ2-7; tentative D call: TRBD2 (5 bases). The V end lost 5 bases, the J end lost 0 bases, and 17 bases lay between the germline ends. Germline CDR1 SGHTA, CDR2 FQGNSA. This CDR3 spans 16 amino acids. The CDR3 DNA reads TGTGCCAGCAGCCGCATAGGTGGAGGATACTCCTACGAGCAGTACTTC. Protein product: CASSRIGGGYSYEQYF.

The chain employs TRBV28 and TRBJ1-1; TRBD1 is a possible D gene (6 bases). Germline-derived CDR1 and CDR2 are MDHEN and SYDVKM. This CDR3 spans 13 amino acids. The V gene lost 5 bases and the J gene lost 6 bases, with 13 bases spanning the gap. CDR3 loop: CASSLQGIPEAFF. For the CDR3, the DNA is TGTGCCAGCAGTCTACAGGGAATCCCTGAAGCTTTCTTT.

The rearrangement links TRBV6-5 to TRBJ2-5; TRBD1 is a possible D gene (5 bases). V shed 6 bases and J shed 5 bases, with 10 bases lying between them. Per germline, CDR1 MNHEY and CDR2 SVGAGI. The CDR3 runs to 12 residues. The CDR3 DNA reads as TGTGCCAGCAGATCTTCAGGGGAGACCCAGTACTTC. This translates into CASRSSGETQYF.

This clonotype appeared many times. Germline is not matched at one junction end, which may reflect a read error. V usage is TRBV12-3 or TRBV12-4 and J usage is TRBJ2-3; 11 nucleotides agree with TRBD2. CDR3 size: 15 residues. The CDR3 coding sequence is TGTGCCAGCAGATTAGCGGGAGGGGGGACAGATACGCAGTATTTT. Protein product: CASRLAGGGTDTQYF.